This TCR beta chain originates from a study of esophageal squamous cell carcinoma under preoperative chemotherapy. TCRdb ran MiXCR on the PCR reads and lists one entry per CDR3 protein. The sample shows approximately 30,000 distinct CDR3 sequences, roughly 52% of them seen only once. A word on this clonotype: A junction end diverges from the germline sequence, so it may reflect a read error.

Germline CDR1 reads SGHTA; CDR2 reads FQGNSA. The CDR3 length is 16 residues. The time point here: before preoperative PTX-NDP chemotherapy. The gene calls are TRBV7-2 and TRBJ2-5; the D call may be TRBD1 or TRBD2 (6 bases each). This TCR derives from a human donor with esophageal squamous cell carcinoma. The donor label of this sample is uncertain. The sample here was taken from a patient given preoperative chemotherapy. The CDR3 nucleotides are TGTGCCAGCGGGCGGCTGGGGGGCCGTGACCAAGATACCCAGTACTTT. It specifies CASGRLGGRDQDTQYF.